This T cell receptor (beta chain) was identified during a study of blood T cells in healthy people across ages. A J-beta primer mix and a sample-barcoded 5' primer were used in a second PCR of roughly 7 to 12 cycles. MiXCR, run by TCRdb on the 5' RACE reads, gives a single entry per CDR3 protein. The data show 850,000 to 1,000,000 distinct CDR3 sequences, with under 50% seen just once and 13% held by the top ten. Of note for this clonotype: Its antigen is undetermined.

Study-wide points: Getting older went along with TCR beta diversity per million T cells dropping roughly linearly. Possibly, changes in expanded clonotypes were confounded because donor CMV status was unknown.

Trimming shortened V by 0 bases and J by 4 bases, and 13 bases separated the two germline ends. CDR1 and CDR2 from the germline V gene are DFQATT and SNEGSKA (reference sequence). The CDR3 totals 15 residues. The clonotype was recovered from a man between 25 and 39 years old in good health. Sequenced: blood. This chain connects TRBV20-1 to TRBJ1-5; weak D call: TRBD1 (5 bases). The CDR3 loop reads CSARDFQGLNQPQHF. The CDR3 nucleotides read TGCAGTGCTAGAGACTTCCAGGGCCTTAATCAGCCCCAGCATTTT.